The following is a T cell receptor (beta chain) sequence with its context. What antigen it recognizes has not been identified. Base qualities are not recorded, but no much larger clone differs from it by a single base. Preparation of the library involved the immunoSEQ multiplex PCR assay. RNA was extracted from all samples and reverse transcribed into cDNA, which served as template for TCR sequencing. First-strand cDNA was synthesized with SuperScript III using a 2:1 mix of oligo-dT and random hexamers. A synthetic immune receptor repertoire was used to assess amplification bias, and residual bias was removed computationally. The paper's processing steps were these. Raw reads were preprocessed for error removal, and CDR3 was defined according to IMGT conventions as running from the conserved cysteine to phenylalanine. Clonality was computed by normalizing Shannon entropy by log2 of the number of productive unique TCRs and subtracting the result from 1. Whether each scalp clone was CD4 or CD8 was inferred by checking scalp TCRbeta sequences against the CD4 and CD8 repertoires from sorted blood. TCRdb re-hosts the immuneACCESS table, in-frame sequences only. Its copies lack some clones; in the studies checked, an unresolved V gene accounts for under half of them, and the cause for the rest is not known. That table furnishes V, J and clone size, whereas the DNA furnished D and trimming. Counted in this sample were more than 200,000 clones; less than 45% of them appeared once. Around 3% of the sample belongs to the ten largest clones.

The sample's treatment or condition, from its label and the paper: oral pan-JAK inhibitor, 5-10 mg twice daily. Lesional scalp punch biopsies and peripheral blood were collected from alopecia areata patients. After PBMCs were isolated by density centrifugation and stained for CD3, CD4 and CD8, a FACSAria was used to sort CD4+ and CD8+ T cells. The sample belongs to a study of CD8+ T cells in alopecia areata (dated by TCRdb to 2016 to 2019). Study-level background: The treated patients took part in an open-label pilot trial in which moderate-to-severe alopecia areata was treated with oral tofacitinib at 5 to 10 mg twice daily. Patients stayed on tofacitinib for 6 to 18 months and then had 6 months of follow-up off drug so that delayed response and recurrence could be assessed. For the treated patients, the SALT score, which quantifies what percentage of scalp surface area is affected, served as the measure of disease severity. To study T cell clonal expansion in alopecia areata, the researchers applied high-throughput TCRbeta sequencing to both the C3H/HeJ mouse model and human patients. Scalp tissue and sorted CD4+ and CD8+ peripheral blood T cells from patchy and totalis/universalis alopecia areata patients and from healthy controls were covered by human TCRbeta sequencing. Biopsies were taken from tofacitinib-treated patients at baseline and at 4 and 24 weeks of treatment, and a later scalp biopsy was taken in several of the tofacitinib-treated patients. Scalp clonality was compared across normal scalp (n=4), patchy alopecia areata scalp (n=8), and alopecia totalis/universalis scalp (n=8). The RNA source kit depended on sample type: the PAXgene miRNA kit for fixed scalp, the miRNeasy kit for PBMCs, and the RNeasy kit for mouse skin. Amplification of TCRbeta CDR3 regions was done by immunoSEQ multiplex PCR using 35 Vbeta forward primers and 13 Jbeta reverse primers. General findings and caveats noted by the study authors: With tofacitinib, both scalp clonality and the number of expanded CD8+ clones among the top 100 scalp clones went down significantly. Because the treated cohort was small and included a single nonresponder, larger studies are needed to assess links between baseline CD8+ expansion and response. Compared with mice, TCR sequences shared between patients were less clear, possibly partly because of HLA diversity across the patient population. Resident alphabeta T cells in normal human skin are also sequenced, complicating scalp TCR repertoire analysis, unlike mouse skin dominated by gammadelta T cells. Many expanded lesional clones were found to persist in scalp and blood during tofacitinib treatment, and relapse after treatment cessation may be partly explained by this persistence. Compared with normal scalp, lesional scalp, particularly in alopecia totalis/universalis, had higher clonality and more expanded CD8+ clones, which suggests antigenic drive.

The specimen was CD4+ T cells sorted from blood, collected around week 37, from a patient treated with tofacitinib. This TCR came from a human donor with alopecia areata.

In nucleotides, the sequence is TGTGCCAGCAGTTCCCTCCAAAACATTCAGTACTTC. It codes for CASSSLQNIQYF. The sequence joins TRBV28 to TRBJ2-4; no confident D gene assignment can be made. V is clipped by 4 bases and J by 5 bases, and the sequence between their germline boundaries is 6 bases long. According to the germline V gene, CDR1 reads MDHEN and CDR2 reads SYDVKM. Spanning cysteine to phenylalanine, the CDR3 consists of 12 amino acids. This entry keeps only the CDR3 DNA: 36 bases, framed from base 1.